This TCR beta chain came from a study of OX40 agonist ivuxolimab in advanced cancers. Whole-study results and caveats: The study did not work out the antigen specificity of the expanded peripheral T cells.

The data were produced by immunoSEQ multiplex PCR, yet TCRdb's version contains in-frame clones alone and is incomplete. The sample holds tens of thousands of clones, approximately 92% seen once. This clone was counted a few times. Its matching antigen is unknown. V lost 5 bases and J 2 bases, leaving 13 bases between the germline ends. Germline values: CDR1 SGHTA, CDR2 FQGTGA. This CDR3 is 15 amino acids long. The rearrangement joins TRBV7-3 to TRBJ2-1, with D perhaps matching TRBD2 (5 bases). The specimen comprised CD4+ or CD8+ T cells sorted from blood, sampled in a trial of the OX40 agonist ivuxolimab. The TCR was taken from an adult with an advanced solid tumor such as melanoma, head and neck, liver or kidney cancer. CDR3 coding DNA: TGTGCCAGCAGCCCCCTCGGAGGCCCCTACAATGAGCAGTTCTTC. Amino acid sequence: CASSPLGGPYNEQFF.